The 22 T cell receptor beta chains below were found in one sample sequenced in a study of blood T cell repertoires in COVID-19. Measured with immunoSEQ multiplex PCR; TCRdb has only the in-frame clones, and not every one. This sample yields fewer than 350,000 clones, of which around 90% are seen a single time; about 1% belongs to the top ten. Source material: PBMCs or T cells enriched from blood (not recorded which). Every receptor here comes from a woman between 25 and 40 years old who had recovered from COVID-19.

This sequence joins TRBV28 and TRBJ1-2; 7 bases align to TRBD1. This CDR3 contains 16 residues. Per the germline V gene, CDR1 is MDHEN and CDR2 is SYDVKM. The ends lost 4 bases at V and 8 bases at J; junction bases unmatched: 16. The CDR3 reads CASSYPVGQGDRGYTF. CDR3 in DNA: TGTGCCAGCAGTTACCCAGTGGGTCAGGGGGATAGGGGCTACACCTTC.

The V and J genes are TRBV2 and TRBJ1-5, with 9 bases fitting TRBD1. Per the germline V gene, CDR1 is SNHLY and CDR2 is FYNNEI. The CDR3 is made up of 14 amino acids. J gave up 5 bases and V 4 bases, and 3 bases lay outside the gene matches. The CDR3 DNA follows: TGTGCCAGCAGTGGGACAGGGGCTCATCAGCCCCAGCATTTT. The encoded protein is CASSGTGAHQPQHF.

The chain couples TRBV20-1 to TRBJ2-5; D unresolved. This CDR3 contains 11 residues. Germline assignment: CDR1 DFQATT and CDR2 SNEGSKA (reference sequence). V gave up 4 bases and J gave up 5 bases, with 8 bases separating them. CDR3 sequence: CSATLVETQYF. The DNA for the CDR3 is TGCAGTGCTACCCTTGTGGAGACCCAGTACTTC.

The rearrangement links TRBV9 to TRBJ1-1; D is unclear. This CDR3 is built from 13 residues. Looked up from germline, CDR1 is SGDLS and CDR2 is YYNGEE. The V end lost 5 bases, the J end lost 3 bases, and 11 bases lay between the germline ends. The CDR3: CASSIGADTEAFF. Written as DNA, the CDR3 is TGTGCCAGCAGTATAGGAGCTGACACTGAAGCTTTCTTT.

This chain connects TRBV5-1 to TRBJ1-1; D is undetermined. Trimming took 0 bases from V and 0 from J, leaving 9 bases between them. The germline V gene has CDR1 SGHRS and CDR2 YFSETQ. The CDR3 contains 15 residues. Here the CDR3 reads CASSLGGGMNTEAFF. The CDR3 DNA sequence: TGCGCCAGCAGCTTGGGCGGAGGCATGAACACTGAAGCTTTCTTT. The entire variable domain, with the rest obtained from reference TRBV5-1 and TRBJ1-1, is as follows: KAGVTQTPRYLIKTRGQQVTLSCSPISGHRSVSWYQQTPGQGLQFLFEYFSETQRNKGNFPGRFSGRQFSNSRSEMNVSTLELGDSALYLCASSLGGGMNTEAFFGQGTRLTVV.

The chain employs TRBV24-1 and TRBJ1-2; TRBD1 aligns across 12 bases. The germline CDR1 and CDR2 sequences are KGHDR and SFDVKD. This CDR3 is built from 15 residues. Losses at the gene ends were 10 bases for V and 8 bases for J; bases not matched to a gene: 13. The CDR3 DNA reads as TGTGCCACAGCAAGACCGGGACAGGGGGCCGGCGGCTACACCTTC. Its protein is CATARPGQGAGGYTF.

Only one count was recorded for this clone. The chain links TRBV5-4 to TRBJ2-1; 8 bases line up with TRBD1. The ends lost 4 bases at V and 3 bases at J; junction bases unmatched: 6. The CDR3 extends over 15 amino acids. Per the germline V gene, CDR1 is SGHNT and CDR2 is YYREEE (reference sequence). DNA for the CDR3: TGTGCCAGCAGCCTCCCGGGACAGGTCTACAATGAGCAGTTCTTC. This encodes CASSLPGQVYNEQFF.

V and J are TRBV5-1 and TRBJ2-4, with D hard to call. V was clipped by 0 bases and J by 4 bases, with 8 bases between them. The V gene's germline CDR1 is SGHRS and CDR2 YFSETQ. This CDR3 contains 14 residues. The CDR3 loop reads CASSLAADKNIQYF. CDR3 DNA: TGCGCCAGCAGCTTGGCCGCGGATAAAAACATTCAGTACTTC.

The chain combines TRBV2 with TRBJ1-5; 8 nucleotides agree with TRBD1. CDR3 length: 14 residues. Trimming at V came to 5 bases and at J to 9 bases, leaving 9 bases not matched to a gene. Germline V lookup: CDR1 SNHLY, CDR2 FYNNEI. The CDR3 DNA reads as TGTGCCAGCAGTCAGGGACAGGTAATCACGCCCCAGCATTTT. It is translated as CASSQGQVITPQHF.

The chain is built from TRBV2 and TRBJ1-4; D may be TRBD1 (5 bases). V lost 5 bases and J lost 5, with 12 bases in between. Germline-derived CDR1 and CDR2 are SNHLY and FYNNEI. The CDR3 loop spans 14 amino acids. CDR3 region: CASSRDSPNEKLFF. CDR3 bases: TGTGCCAGCAGTCGAGACAGCCCCAATGAAAAACTGTTTTTT. Filled out from reference TRBV2 and TRBJ1-4, the complete variable domain reads EPEVTQTPSHQVTQMGQEVILRCVPISNHLYFYWYRQILGQKVEFLVSFYNNEISEKSEIFDDQFSVERPDGSNFTLKIRSTKLEDSAMYFCASSRDSPNEKLFFGSGTQLSVL.

As to this clone: One end of the junction fails to match germline, which may point to a read error. Other nucleotide sequences in the sample specify the same CDR3. This chain connects TRBV27 to TRBJ2-2; possibly TRBD2 for D (5 bases). The CDR3 length is 15 residues. Germline V gene sequence: CDR1 MNHEY, CDR2 SMNVEV (reference sequence). The CDR3 protein is CASSLGSAWTGELFF. The CDR3, as DNA: TGTGCCAGCAGTTTAGGGAGCGCCTGGACCGGGGAACTGTTTTTT.

In its sample, this clone was seen a few times. The CDR3 spells CASSPSRTGRTGELFF. The CDR3 DNA reads as TGTGCCAGCAGCCCCAGCCGGACAGGGAGGACCGGGGAGCTGTTTTTT. This sequence joins TRBV28 and TRBJ2-2, with 8 bases fitting TRBD1. Germline V gene lookup returns CDR1 MDHEN and CDR2 SYDVKM. J lost 5 bases, V lost 6 bases, and 11 bases had no gene match. The CDR3 length is 16 residues.

The V and J genes are TRBV5-5 and TRBJ1-4; D is unclear. The CDR3 totals 15 residues. Germline CDR1 reads SGHKS; CDR2 reads YYEKEE (reference sequence). Deletions cut 2 bases from V and 2 bases from J, with 10 bases between. CDR3 amino acids: CASSFRISTNEKLFF. For the CDR3, the DNA is TGTGCCAGCAGCTTCAGAATTTCTACTAATGAAAAACTGTTTTTT.

The CDR3 nucleotides read TGTGCCATCAGTGAAGGCCCTAGCGGCAGAGAGACCCAGTACTTC. This sequence encodes CAISEGPSGRETQYF. The chain carries TRBV10-3 and TRBJ2-5, with 7 bases identical to TRBD2. With 3 bases clipped from V and 4 bases from J, the junction kept 8 bases outside the gene matches. CDR1 and CDR2 from the germline V gene are ENHRY and SYGVKD. The CDR3 is 15 residues long.

The chain joins TRBV7-9 to TRBJ2-1, with 8 nucleotides matching TRBD2. This CDR3 spans 14 amino acids. CDR1 is SEHNR and CDR2 is FQNEAQ in the germline V gene (reference sequence). J was trimmed by 6 bases and V by 1 base; bases with no gene match: 2. CDR3 DNA: TGTGCCAGCAGCTTAGGGACTAGCAGCAATGAGCAGTTCTTC. Protein product: CASSLGTSSNEQFF.

The V call is TRBV10-3, the J call TRBJ1-1; D unclear. The CDR3 is 13 amino acids. CDR1 and CDR2 from the germline V gene are ENHRY and SYGVKD. Trimming removed 4 bases from V and 11 bases from J, with 17 bases in between. As DNA, the CDR3 is TGTGCCATCAGTGGGACTCCCAGTGAAGTGGCTTTCTTT. Translating gives CAISGTPSEVAFF.

This chain uses TRBV19 with TRBJ1-1; TRBD1 might be the D (5 bases). The CDR3 sequence is 13 residues long. The germline V gene has CDR1 LNHDA and CDR2 SQIVND (reference sequence). V was shortened by 6 bases and J by 7 bases, with 15 bases between the two germline ends. The DNA of the CDR3 is TGTGCCAGTAGACGCCAGGGTCGGAATGAAGCTTTCTTT. Amino acid sequence: CASRRQGRNEAFF.

The chain uses TRBV10-2 and TRBJ1-1; 7 positions agree with TRBD1. The CDR3 totals 16 residues. CDR1 is WSHSY and CDR2 is SAAADI in the germline V gene. V shed 3 bases, J shed 0 bases, and the junction held 7 bases outside the gene matches. The DNA of the CDR3 is TGCGCCAGCAGTGATGGACAGGAGACCATGAACACTGAAGCTTTCTTT. Translation: CASSDGQETMNTEAFF.

This clone was recorded only once. The chain carries TRBV6-4 and TRBJ2-1, with 9 bases aligning to TRBD1. Germline V gives CDR1 MRHNA, CDR2 SNTAGT. Trimming took 4 bases from V and 0 from J; bases not matched to a gene: 7. This CDR3 is 17 amino acids long. The CDR3 DNA follows: TGTGCCAGCAGTGCCCTAGGGACAGGGAGCTCCTACAATGAGCAGTTCTTC. The encoded protein is CASSALGTGSSYNEQFF.

The V and J genes are TRBV6-2 or TRBV6-3 and TRBJ2-5; D ambiguous. Trimming removed 6 bases at V and 5 bases at J, with 13 bases between. CDR3 length equals 13 residues. CDR1 and CDR2 (germline): MNHEY, SVGEGT. The CDR3 loop is CASSPVGPETQYF. For the CDR3, the DNA is TGTGCCAGCAGCCCCGTGGGCCCGGAGACCCAGTACTTC.

V gene TRBV3-1 (or the pseudogene TRBV3-2) combines with J gene TRBJ1-1; D gene ambiguous. V shed 3 bases and J shed 0 bases, with 11 bases lying between them. Germline V lookup: CDR1 LGHDT, CDR2 YNNKEL (reference sequence). This CDR3 has 15 residues. Here the CDR3 DNA reads TGTGCCAGCAGCCAGAAACAGATCTTGAACACTGAAGCTTTCTTT. Amino acid sequence: CASSQKQILNTEAFF.

The chain employs TRBV5-1 and TRBJ2-7, with D possibly TRBD2 on 7 matching bases. The CDR3 loop spans 15 amino acids. Trimming left V 1 base short and J 3 bases short, with 14 bases between. The germline CDR1 and CDR2 sequences are SGHRS and YFSETQ. CDR3 DNA: TGCGCCAGCAGCTTGATGGGGGGGACATACTACGAGCAGTACTTC. Amino acids: CASSLMGGTYYEQYF.